This T cell receptor (beta chain) stems from a study of metastatic and nonmetastatic thyroid tumors. Study details: Where malignant and benign thyroid patients were concerned, repertoires were compared across blood and tumor or nodule tissue.

None of the patients had undergone any treatment ahead of thyroid surgery. TCRdb ran MiXCR on the PCR reads. The sample holds some 14,000 clones, 25% to 35% seen once. As for this clone: The antigen is unknown.

The CDR3 has 14 amino acids. CDR1 LGHDT and CDR2 YNNKEL come from the germline V gene (reference sequence). Trimming removed 1 base at V and 1 base at J, with 7 bases between. Study results and caveats: For both blood and tumor, malignant thyroid tumors reportedly showed significantly higher TCR beta diversity than benign nodules did.

This TCR derives from a male donor with papillary thyroid cancer or a benign thyroid nodule (not recorded which). Some clones in this sample may be carry-over from other donors' samples. The chain joins TRBV3-1 to TRBJ1-1, with D maybe TRBD1 (6 bases). Source material: tumor tissue. The CDR3 loop is CASSQVGGNTEAFF. As DNA, the CDR3 is TGTGCCAGCAGCCAAGTAGGGGGGAACACTGAAGCTTTCTTT.